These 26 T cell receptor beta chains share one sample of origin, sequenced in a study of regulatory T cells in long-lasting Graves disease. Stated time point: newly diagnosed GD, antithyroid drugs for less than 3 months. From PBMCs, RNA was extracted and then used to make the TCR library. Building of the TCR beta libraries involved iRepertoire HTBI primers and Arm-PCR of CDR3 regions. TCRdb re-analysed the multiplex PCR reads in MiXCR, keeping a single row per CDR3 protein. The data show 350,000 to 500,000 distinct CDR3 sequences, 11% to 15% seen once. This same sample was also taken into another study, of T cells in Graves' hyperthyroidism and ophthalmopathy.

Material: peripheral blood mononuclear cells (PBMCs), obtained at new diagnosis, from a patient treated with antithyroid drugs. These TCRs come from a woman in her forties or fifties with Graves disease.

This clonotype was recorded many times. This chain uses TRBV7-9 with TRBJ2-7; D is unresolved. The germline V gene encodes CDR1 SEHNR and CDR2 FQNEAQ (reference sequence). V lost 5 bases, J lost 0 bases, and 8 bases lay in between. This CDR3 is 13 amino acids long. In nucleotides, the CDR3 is TGTGCCAGCAGCCCTACCGCCTCCTACGAGCAGTACTTC. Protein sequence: CASSPTASYEQYF.

The CDR3 spells CASSQAPAAGTGPYEQYF. As DNA, the CDR3 is TGTGCCAGCAGCCAAGCCCCCGCTGCCGGGACAGGTCCCTACGAGCAGTACTTC. The J gene is TRBJ2-7, the V gene TRBV3-1; 8 bases map to TRBD1. There are 18 residues in the CDR3. Germline assignment: CDR1 LGHDT and CDR2 YNNKEL (reference sequence). V shed 1 base and J 2 bases; nucleotides not matched to a gene: 13.

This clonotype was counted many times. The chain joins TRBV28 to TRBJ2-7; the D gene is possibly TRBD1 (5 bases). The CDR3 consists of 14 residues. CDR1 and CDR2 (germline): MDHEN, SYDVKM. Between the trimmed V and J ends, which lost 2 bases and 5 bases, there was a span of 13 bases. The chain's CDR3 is CASSLPGREDEQYF. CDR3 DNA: TGTGCCAGCAGTTTACCAGGGCGCGAGGACGAGCAGTACTTC.

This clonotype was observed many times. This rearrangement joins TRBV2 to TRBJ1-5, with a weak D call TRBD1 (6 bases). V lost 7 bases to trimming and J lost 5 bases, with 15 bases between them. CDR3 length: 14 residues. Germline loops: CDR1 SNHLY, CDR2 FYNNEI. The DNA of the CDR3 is TGTGCCAGCATGGGGGCCCCGAGGGATCAGCCCCAGCATTTT. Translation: CASMGAPRDQPQHF.

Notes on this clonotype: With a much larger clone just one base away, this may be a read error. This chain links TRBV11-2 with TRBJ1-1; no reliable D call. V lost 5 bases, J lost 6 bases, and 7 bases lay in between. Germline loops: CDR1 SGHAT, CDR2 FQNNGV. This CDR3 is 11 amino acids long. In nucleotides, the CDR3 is TGTGCCAGCAGCCCAGACGCTGAAGCTTTCTTT. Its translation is CASSPDAEAFF.

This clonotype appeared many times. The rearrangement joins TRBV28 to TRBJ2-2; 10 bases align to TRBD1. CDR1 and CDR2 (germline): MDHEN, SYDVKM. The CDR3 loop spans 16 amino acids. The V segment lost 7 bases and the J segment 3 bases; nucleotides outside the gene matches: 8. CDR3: CASIPQGTGDTGELFF. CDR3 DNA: TGTGCCAGCATCCCCCAGGGGACAGGGGACACCGGGGAGCTGTTTTTT.

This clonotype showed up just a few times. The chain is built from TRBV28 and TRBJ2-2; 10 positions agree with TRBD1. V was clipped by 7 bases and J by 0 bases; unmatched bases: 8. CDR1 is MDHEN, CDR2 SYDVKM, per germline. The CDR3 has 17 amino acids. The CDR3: CASKSDRGKPNTGELFF. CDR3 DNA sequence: TGTGCCAGCAAATCGGACAGGGGGAAGCCGAACACCGGGGAGCTGTTTTTT. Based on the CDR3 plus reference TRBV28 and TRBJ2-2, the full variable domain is DVKVTQSSRYLVKRTGEKVFLECVQDMDHENMFWYRQDPGLGLRLIYFSYDVKMKEKGDIPEGYSVSREKKERFSLILESASTNQTSMYLCASKSDRGKPNTGELFFGEGSRLTVL.

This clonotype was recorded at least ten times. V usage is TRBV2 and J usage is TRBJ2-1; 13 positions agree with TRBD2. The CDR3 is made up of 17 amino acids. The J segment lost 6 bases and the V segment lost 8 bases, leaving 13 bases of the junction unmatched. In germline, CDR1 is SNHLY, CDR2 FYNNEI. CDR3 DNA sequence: TGTGCCAGCGGCGTCGCGACTAGCGGGAGGATTCGCAATGAGCAGTTCTTC. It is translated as CASGVATSGRIRNEQFF.

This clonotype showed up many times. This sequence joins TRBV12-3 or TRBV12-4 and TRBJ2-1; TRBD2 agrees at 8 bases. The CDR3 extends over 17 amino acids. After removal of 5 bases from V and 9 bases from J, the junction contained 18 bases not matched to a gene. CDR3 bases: TGTGCCAGCAGTCTAAGGGGGTTAGCGGGACTTATGCGTGAGCAGTTCTTC. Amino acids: CASSLRGLAGLMREQFF.

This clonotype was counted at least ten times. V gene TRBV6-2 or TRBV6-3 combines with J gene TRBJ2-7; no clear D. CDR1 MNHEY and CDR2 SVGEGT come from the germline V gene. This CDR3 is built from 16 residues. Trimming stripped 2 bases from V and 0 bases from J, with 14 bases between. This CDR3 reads CASSYAATRFSYEQYF. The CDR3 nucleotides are TGTGCCAGCAGTTACGCGGCCACCCGATTCTCCTACGAGCAGTACTTC.

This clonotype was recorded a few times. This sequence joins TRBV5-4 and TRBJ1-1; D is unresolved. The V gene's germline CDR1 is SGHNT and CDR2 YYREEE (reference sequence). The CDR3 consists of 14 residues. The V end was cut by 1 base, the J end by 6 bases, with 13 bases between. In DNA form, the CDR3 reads TGTGCCAGCAGCTTGACCCGAGGGCGGGCTGAAGCTTTCTTT. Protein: CASSLTRGRAEAFF.

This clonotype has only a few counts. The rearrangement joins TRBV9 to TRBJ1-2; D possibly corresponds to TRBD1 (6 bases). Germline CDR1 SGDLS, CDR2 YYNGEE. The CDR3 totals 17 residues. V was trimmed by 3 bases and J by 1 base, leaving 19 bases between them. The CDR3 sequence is CASSGGGPGSLNYGYTF. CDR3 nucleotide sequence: TGTGCCAGCAGCGGCGGGGGCCCAGGGTCCCTTAACTATGGCTACACCTTC.

CDR3 DNA: TGTGCCAGTAGTATTGGGGGAGGAGCAAATGAGCAGTTCTTC. It yields the protein CASSIGGGANEQFF. J is TRBJ2-1 and V is TRBV3-1; D is perhaps TRBD2 (6 bases). The CDR3 runs to 14 residues. Germline lookup yields CDR1 LGHDT and CDR2 YNNKEL (reference sequence). The ends were cut back, 9 bases at V and 7 bases at J, with 19 bases in the middle.

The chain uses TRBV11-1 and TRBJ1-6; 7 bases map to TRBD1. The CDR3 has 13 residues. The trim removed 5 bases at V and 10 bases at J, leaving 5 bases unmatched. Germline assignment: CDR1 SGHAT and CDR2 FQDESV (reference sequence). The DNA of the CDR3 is TGTGCCAGCAGCCCGGGACAGCTATCACCCCTCCACTTT. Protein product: CASSPGQLSPLHF.

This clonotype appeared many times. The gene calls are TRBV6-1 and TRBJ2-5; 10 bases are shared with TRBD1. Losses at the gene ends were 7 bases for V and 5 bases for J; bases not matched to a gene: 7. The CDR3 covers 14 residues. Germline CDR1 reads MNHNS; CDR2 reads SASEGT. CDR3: CASKTGGLGETQYF. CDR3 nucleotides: TGTGCCAGCAAGACAGGGGGCTTGGGGGAGACCCAGTACTTC.

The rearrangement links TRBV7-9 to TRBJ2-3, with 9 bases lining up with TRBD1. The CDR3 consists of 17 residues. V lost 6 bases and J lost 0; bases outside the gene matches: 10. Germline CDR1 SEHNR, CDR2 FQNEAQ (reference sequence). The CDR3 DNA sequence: TGTGCCAGCAGTCACCCGGGACAGGGTTCTAGCACAGATACGCAGTATTTT. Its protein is CASSHPGQGSSTDTQYF.

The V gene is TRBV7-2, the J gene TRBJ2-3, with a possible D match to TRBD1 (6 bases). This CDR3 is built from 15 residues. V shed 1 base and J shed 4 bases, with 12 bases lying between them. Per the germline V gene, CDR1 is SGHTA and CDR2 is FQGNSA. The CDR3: CASSLGGRMADTQYF. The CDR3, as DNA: TGTGCCAGCAGCTTAGGGGGGCGCATGGCAGATACGCAGTATTTT.

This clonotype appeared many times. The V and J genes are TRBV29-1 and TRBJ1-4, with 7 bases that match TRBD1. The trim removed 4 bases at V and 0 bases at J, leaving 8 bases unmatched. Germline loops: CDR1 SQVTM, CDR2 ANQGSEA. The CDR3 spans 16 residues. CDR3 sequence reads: CSVGLRGGPTNEKLFF. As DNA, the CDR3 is TGCAGCGTTGGCCTCAGGGGGGGGCCAACTAATGAAAAACTGTTTTTT. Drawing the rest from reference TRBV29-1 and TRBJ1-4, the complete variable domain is SAVISQKPSRDICQRGTSLTIQCQVDSQVTMMFWYRQQPGQSLTLIATANQGSEATYESGFVIDKFPISRPNLTFSTLTVSNMSPEDSSIYLCSVGLRGGPTNEKLFFGSGTQLSVL.

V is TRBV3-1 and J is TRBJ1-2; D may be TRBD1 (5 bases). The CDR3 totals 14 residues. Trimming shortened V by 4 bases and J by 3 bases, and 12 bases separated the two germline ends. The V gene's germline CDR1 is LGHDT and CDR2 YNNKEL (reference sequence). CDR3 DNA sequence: TGTGCCAGCAGCCTTGGGGGAGGGGACTATGGCTACACCTTC. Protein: CASSLGGGDYGYTF. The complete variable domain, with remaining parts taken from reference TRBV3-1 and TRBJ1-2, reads DTAVSQTPKYLVTQMGNDKSIKCEQNLGHDTMYWYKQDSKKFLKIMFSYNNKELIINETVPNRFSPKSPDKAHLNLHINSLELGDSAVYFCASSLGGGDYGYTFGSGTRLTVV.

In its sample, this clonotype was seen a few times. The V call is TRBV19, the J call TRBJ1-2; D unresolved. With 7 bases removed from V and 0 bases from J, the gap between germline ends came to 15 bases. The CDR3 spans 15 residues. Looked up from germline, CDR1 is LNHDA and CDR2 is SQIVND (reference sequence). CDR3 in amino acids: CASTRSTASNYGYTF. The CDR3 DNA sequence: TGTGCCAGTACCCGCTCGACCGCTTCTAACTATGGCTACACCTTC.

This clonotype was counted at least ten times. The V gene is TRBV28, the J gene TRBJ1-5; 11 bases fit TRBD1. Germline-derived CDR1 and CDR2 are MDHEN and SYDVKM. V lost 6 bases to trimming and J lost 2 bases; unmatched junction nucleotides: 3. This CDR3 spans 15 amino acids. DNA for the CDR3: TGTGCCAGCAGCTGGGGACAGGGGGGCAATCAGCCCCAGCATTTT. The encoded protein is CASSWGQGGNQPQHF.

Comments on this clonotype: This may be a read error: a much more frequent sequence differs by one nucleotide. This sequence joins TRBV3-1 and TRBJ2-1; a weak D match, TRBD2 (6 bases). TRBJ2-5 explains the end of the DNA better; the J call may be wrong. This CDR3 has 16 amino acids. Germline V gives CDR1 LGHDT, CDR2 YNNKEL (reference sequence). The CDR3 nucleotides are TGTGCCAGCAGCCACATTCGGGAGCCTGCCCCAGAGACCCAGTACTTC. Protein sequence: CASSHIREPAPETQYF.

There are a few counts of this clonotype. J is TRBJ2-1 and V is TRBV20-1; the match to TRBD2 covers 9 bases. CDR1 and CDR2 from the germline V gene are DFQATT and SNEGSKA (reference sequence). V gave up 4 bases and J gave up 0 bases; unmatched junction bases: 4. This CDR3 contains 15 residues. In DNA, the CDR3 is TGCAGTGCTAACCCGACTAGCGGCTCCTACAATGAGCAGTTCTTC. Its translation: CSANPTSGSYNEQFF.

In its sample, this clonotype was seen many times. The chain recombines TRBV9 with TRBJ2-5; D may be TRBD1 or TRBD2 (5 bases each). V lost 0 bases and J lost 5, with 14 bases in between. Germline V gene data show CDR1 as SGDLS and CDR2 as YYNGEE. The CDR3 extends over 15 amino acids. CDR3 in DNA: TGTGCCAGCAGCGTAGGGGGCCACTCGGGGGAGACCCAGTACTTC. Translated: CASSVGGHSGETQYF.

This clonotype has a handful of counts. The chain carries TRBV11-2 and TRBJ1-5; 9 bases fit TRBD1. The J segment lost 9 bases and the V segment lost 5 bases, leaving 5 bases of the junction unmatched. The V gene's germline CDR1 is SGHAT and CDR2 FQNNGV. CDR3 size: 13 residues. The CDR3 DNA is TGTGCCAGCAGCCCAGGGACAGGGACGCCCCAGCATTTT. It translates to CASSPGTGTPQHF.

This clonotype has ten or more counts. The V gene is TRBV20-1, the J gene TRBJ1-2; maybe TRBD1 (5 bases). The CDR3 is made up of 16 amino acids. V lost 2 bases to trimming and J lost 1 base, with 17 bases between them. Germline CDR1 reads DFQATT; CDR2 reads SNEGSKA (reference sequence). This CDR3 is CSARSPGGKINYGYTF. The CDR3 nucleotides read TGCAGTGCTAGATCCCCGGGGGGGAAGATTAACTATGGCTACACCTTC.